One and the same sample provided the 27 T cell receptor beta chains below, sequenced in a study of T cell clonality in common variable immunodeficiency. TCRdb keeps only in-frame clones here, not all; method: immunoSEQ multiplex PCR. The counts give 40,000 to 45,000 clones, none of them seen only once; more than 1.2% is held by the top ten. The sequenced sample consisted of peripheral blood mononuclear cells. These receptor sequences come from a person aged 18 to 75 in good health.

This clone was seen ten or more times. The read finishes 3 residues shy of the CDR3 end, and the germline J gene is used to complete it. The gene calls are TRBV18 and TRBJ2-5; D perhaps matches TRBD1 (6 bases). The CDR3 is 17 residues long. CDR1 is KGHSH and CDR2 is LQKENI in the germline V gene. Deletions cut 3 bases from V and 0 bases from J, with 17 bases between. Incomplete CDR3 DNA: TGTGCCAGCTCACCGGGGGCAGGGACGACTTACCAAGAGACC. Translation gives CASSPGAGTTYQET. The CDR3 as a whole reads CASSPGAGTTYQETQYF.

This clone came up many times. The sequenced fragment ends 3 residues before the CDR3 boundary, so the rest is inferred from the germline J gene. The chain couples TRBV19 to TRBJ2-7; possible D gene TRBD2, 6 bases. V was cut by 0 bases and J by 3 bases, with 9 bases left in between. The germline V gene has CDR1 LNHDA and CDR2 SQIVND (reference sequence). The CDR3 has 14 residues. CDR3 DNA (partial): TGTGCCAGTAGTATAGATCTGGAGGGCTACGAG. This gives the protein CASSIDLEGYE. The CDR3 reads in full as CASSIDLEGYEQYF.

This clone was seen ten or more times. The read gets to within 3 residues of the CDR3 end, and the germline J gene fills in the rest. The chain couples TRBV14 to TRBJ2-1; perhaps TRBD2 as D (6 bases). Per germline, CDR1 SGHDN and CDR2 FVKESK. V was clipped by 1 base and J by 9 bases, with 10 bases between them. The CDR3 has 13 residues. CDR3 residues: CASSQAQGGEQFF. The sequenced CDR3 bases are TGTGCCAGCAGCCAAGCCCAGGGAGGTGAG. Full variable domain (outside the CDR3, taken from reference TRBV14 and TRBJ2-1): EAGVTQFPSHSVIEKGQTVTLRCDPISGHDNLYWYRRVMGKEIKFLLHFVKESKQDESGMPNNRFLAERTGGTYSTLKVQPAELEDSGVYFCASSQAQGGEQFFGPGTRLTVL.

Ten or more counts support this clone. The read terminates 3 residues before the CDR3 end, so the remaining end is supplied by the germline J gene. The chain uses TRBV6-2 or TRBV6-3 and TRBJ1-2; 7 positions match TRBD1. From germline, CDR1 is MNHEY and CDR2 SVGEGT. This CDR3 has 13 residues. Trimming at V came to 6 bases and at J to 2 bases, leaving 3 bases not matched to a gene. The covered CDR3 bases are TGTGCCAGCAGGCGGGACAGAAACTATGGC. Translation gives CASRRDRNYG. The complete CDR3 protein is CASRRDRNYGYTF.

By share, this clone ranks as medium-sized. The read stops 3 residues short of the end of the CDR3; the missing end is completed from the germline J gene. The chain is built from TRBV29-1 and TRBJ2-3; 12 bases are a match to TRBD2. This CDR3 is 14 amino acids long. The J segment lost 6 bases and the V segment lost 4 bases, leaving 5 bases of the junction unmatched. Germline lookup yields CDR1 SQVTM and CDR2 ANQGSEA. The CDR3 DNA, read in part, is TGCAGCGTTGTTGGACTAGCGGGGACGGATACG. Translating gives CSVVGLAGTDT. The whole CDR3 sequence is CSVVGLAGTDTQYF.

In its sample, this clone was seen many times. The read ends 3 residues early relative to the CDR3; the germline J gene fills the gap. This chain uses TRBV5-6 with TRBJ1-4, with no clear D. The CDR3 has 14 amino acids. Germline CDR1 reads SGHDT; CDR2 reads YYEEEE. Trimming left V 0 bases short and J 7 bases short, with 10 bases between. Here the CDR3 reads CASSLARVSEKLFF. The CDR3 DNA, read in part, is TGTGCCAGCAGCTTGGCGAGGGTTAGTGAAAAA.

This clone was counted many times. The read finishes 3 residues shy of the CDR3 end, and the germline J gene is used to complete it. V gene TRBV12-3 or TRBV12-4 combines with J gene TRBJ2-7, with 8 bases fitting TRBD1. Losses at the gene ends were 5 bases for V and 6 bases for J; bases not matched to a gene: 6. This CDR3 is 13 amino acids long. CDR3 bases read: TGTGCCAGCAGTCTGTCCGGGACAGGCGAG. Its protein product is CASSLSGTGE. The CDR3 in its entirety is CASSLSGTGEQYF.

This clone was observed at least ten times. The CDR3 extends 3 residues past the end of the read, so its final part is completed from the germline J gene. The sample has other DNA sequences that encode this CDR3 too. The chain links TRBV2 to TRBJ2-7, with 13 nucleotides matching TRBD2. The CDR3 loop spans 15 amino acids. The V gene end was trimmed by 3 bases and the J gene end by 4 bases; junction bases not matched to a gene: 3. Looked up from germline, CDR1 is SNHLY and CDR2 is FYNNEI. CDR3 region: CASSETSGRRYEQYF. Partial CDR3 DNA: TGTGCCAGCAGTGAGACTAGCGGGAGGAGGTACGAG. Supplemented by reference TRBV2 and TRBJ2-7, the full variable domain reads EPEVTQTPSHQVTQMGQEVILRCVPISNHLYFYWYRQILGQKVEFLVSFYNNEISEKSEIFDDQFSVERPDGSNFTLKIRSTKLEDSAMYFCASSETSGRRYEQYFGPGTRLTVT.

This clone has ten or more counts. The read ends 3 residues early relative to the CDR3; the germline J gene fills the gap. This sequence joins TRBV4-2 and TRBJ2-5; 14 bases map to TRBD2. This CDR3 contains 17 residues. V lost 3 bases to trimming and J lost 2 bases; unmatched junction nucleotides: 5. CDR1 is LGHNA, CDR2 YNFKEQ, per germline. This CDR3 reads CASSQTSGRAGQETQYF. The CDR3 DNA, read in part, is TGTGCCAGCAGCCAGACTAGCGGGAGGGCCGGACAAGAGACC.

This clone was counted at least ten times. The CDR3 protein is CASSLAGGTNEQYF. CDR3 DNA (partial): TGTGCCAGCAGCTTAGCGGGCGGGACTAACGAG. V is TRBV7-8 and J is TRBJ2-7; TRBD2 aligns across 7 bases. The sequence runs out 3 residues before the end of the CDR3; the remainder is reconstructed from the germline J gene. Germline V gives CDR1 SGHVS, CDR2 FQNEAQ. J was trimmed by 5 bases and V by 0 bases; bases with no gene match: 4. This CDR3 contains 14 residues.

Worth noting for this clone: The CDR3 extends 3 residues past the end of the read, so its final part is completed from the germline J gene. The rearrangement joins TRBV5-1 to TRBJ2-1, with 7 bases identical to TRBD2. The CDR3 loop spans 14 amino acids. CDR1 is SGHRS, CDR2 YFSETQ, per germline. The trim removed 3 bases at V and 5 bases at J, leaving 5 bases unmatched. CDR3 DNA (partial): TGCGCCAGCAGCTCAAGCGGGACCCACAATGAG. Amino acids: CASSSSGTHNE. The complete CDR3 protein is CASSSSGTHNEQFF.

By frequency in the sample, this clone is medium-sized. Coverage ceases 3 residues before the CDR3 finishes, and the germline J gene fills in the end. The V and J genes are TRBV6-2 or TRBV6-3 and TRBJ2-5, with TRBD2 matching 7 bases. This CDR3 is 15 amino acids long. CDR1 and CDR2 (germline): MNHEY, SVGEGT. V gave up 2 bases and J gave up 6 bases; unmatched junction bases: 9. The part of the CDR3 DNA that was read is TGTGCCAGCAGTTACGGGGTGACTAGCACCCAGACC. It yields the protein CASSYGVTSTQT. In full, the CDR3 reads CASSYGVTSTQTQYF.

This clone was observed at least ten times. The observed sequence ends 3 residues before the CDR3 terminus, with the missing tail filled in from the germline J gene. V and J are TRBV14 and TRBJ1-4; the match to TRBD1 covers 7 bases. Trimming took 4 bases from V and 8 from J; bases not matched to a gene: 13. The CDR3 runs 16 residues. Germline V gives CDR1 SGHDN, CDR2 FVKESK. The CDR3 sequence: CASSPSGSRTGEKLFF. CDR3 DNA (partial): TGTGCCAGCAGCCCAAGCGGGTCTAGGACAGGAGAAAAA.

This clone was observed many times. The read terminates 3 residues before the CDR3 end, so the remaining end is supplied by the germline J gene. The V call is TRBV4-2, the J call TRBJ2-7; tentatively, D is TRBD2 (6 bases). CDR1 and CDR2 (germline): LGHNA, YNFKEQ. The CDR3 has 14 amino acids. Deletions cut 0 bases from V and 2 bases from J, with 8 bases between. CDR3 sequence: CASSQERLAYEQYF. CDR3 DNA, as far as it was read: TGTGCCAGCAGCCAAGAAAGACTAGCCTACGAG.

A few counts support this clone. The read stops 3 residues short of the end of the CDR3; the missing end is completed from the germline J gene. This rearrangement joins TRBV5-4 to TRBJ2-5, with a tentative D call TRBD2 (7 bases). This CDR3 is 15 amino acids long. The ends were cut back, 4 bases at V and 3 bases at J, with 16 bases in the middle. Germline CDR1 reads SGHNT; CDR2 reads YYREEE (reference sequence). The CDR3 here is CASSLPGGREETQYF. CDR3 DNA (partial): TGTGCCAGCAGCCTCCCCGGGGGGCGCGAAGAGACC.

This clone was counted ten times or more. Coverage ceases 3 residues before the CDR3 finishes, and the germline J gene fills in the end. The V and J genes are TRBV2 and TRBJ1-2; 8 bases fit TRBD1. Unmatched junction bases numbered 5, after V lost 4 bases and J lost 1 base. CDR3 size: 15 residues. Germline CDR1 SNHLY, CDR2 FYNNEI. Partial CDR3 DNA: TGTGCCAGCAGTGCCGTCACAGGGGGTAACTATGGC. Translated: CASSAVTGGNYG. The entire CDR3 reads CASSAVTGGNYGYTF.

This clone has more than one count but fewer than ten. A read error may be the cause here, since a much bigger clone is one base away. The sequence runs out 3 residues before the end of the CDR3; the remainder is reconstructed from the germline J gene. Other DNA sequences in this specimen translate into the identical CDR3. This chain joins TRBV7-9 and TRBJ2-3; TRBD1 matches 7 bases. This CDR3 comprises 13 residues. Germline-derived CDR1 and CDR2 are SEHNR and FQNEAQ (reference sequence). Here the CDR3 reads CASSRGGNQPQYF. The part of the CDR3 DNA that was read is TGTGCCAGCAGCCGAGGGGGCAATCAGCCG.

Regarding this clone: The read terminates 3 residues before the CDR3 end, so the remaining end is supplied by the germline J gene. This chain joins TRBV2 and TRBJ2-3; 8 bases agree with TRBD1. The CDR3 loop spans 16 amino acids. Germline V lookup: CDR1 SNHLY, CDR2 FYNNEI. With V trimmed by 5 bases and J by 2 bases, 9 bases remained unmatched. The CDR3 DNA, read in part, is TGTGCCAGCAGTCTAACTTTGACAGGGGCCACAGATACG. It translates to CASSLTLTGATDT. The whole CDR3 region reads CASSLTLTGATDTQYF. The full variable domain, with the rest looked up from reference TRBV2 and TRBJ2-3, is EPEVTQTPSHQVTQMGQEVILRCVPISNHLYFYWYRQILGQKVEFLVSFYNNEISEKSEIFDDQFSVERPDGSNFTLKIRSTKLEDSAMYFCASSLTLTGATDTQYFGPGTRLTVL.

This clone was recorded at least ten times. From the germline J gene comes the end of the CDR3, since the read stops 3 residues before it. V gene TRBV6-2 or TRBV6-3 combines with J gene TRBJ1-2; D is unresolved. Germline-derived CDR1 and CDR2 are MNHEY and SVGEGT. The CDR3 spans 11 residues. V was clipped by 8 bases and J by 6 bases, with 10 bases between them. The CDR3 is CASGRRDGYTF. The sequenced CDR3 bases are TGTGCCAGCGGCCGTAGGGATGGC.

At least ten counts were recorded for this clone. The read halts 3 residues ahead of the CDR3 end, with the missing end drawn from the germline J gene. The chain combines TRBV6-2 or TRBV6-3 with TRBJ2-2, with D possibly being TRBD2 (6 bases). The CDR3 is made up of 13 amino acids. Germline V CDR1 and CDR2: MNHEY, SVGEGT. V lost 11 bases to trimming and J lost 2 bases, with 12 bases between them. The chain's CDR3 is CAGMGGNTGELFF. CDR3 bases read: TGTGCCGGGATGGGGGGAAACACCGGGGAG.

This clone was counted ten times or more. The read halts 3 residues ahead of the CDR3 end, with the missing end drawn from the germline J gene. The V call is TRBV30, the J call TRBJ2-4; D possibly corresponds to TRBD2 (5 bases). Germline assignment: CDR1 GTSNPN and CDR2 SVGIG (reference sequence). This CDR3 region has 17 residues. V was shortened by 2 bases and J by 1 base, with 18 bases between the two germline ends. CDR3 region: CAWSSDWASGAKNIQYF. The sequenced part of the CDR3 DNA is TGTGCCTGGAGTTCCGACTGGGCCTCGGGGGCCAAAAACATT.

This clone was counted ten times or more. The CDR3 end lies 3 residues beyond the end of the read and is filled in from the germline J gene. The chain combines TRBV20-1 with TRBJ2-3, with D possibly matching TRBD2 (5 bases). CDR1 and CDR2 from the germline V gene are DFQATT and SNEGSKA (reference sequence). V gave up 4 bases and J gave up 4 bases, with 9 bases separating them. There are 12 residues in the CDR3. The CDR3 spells CSATAGADTQYF. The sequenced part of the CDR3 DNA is TGCAGTGCTACAGCCGGGGCAGATACG.

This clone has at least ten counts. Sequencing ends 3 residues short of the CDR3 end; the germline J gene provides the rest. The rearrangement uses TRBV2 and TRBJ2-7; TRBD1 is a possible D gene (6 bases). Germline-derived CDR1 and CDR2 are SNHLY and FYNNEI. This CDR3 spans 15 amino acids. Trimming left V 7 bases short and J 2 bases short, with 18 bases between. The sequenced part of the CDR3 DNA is TGTGCCAGCACCCCCCCGGACAGATTCGCCTACGAG. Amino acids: CASTPPDRFAYE. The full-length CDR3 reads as CASTPPDRFAYEQYF.

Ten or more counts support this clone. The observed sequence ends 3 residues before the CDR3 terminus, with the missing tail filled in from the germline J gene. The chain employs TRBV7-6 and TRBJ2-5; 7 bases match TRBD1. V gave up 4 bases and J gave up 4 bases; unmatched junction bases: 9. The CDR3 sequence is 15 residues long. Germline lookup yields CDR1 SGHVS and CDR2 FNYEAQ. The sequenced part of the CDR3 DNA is TGTGCCAGCAGCTCGAAACCGGGACAGCTAGAGACC. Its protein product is CASSSKPGQLET. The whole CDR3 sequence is CASSSKPGQLETQYF. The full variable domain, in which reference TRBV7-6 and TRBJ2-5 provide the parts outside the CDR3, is GAGVSQSPRYKVTKRGQDVALRCDPISGHVSLYWYRQALGQGPEFLTYFNYEAQQDKSGLPNDRFSAERPEGSISTLTIQRTEQRDSAMYRCASSSKPGQLETQYFGPGTRLLVL.

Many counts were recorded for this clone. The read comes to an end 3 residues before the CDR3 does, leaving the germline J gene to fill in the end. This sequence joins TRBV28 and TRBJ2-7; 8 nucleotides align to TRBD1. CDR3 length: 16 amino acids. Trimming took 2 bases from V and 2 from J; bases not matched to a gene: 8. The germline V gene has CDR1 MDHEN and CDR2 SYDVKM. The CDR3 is CASSLSTGGTAYEQYF. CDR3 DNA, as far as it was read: TGTGCCAGCAGTTTAAGTACAGGGGGAACTGCCTACGAG.

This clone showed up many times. This CDR3 is CASTPSGRGTQYF. CDR3 DNA, as far as it was read: TGTGCCAGCACTCCTAGCGGGAGGGGTACG. V and J are TRBV2 and TRBJ2-3, with 12 bases lining up with TRBD2. The CDR3 extends 3 residues past the end of the read, so its final part is completed from the germline J gene. Looked up from germline, CDR1 is SNHLY and CDR2 is FYNNEI. V was pared by 7 bases and J by 8 bases, with 4 bases of the junction left unmatched. The CDR3 is 13 residues long.

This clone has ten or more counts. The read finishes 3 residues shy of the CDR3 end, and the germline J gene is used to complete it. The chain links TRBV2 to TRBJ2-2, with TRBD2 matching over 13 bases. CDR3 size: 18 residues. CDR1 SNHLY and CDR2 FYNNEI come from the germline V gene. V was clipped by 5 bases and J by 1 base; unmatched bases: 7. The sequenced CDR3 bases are TGTGCCAGCAGTACCCACGGACTAGCGGGAGAGAACACCGGGGAG. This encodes CASSTHGLAGENTGE. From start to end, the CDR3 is CASSTHGLAGENTGELFF.